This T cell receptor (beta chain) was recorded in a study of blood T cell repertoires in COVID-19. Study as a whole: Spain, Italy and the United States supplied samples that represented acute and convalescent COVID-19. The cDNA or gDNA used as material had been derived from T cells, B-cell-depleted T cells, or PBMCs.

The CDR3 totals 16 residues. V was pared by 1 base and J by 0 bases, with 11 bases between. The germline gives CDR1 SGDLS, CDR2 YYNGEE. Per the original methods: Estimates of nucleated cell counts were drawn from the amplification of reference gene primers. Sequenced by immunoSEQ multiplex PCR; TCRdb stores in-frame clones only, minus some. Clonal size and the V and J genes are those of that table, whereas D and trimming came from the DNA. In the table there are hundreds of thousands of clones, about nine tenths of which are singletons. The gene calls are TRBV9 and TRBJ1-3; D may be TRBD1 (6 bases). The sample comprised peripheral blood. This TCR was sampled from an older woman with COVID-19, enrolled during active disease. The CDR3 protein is CASSVRTGRSGNTIYF. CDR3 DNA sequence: TGTGCCAGCAGCGTAAGAACAGGGCGCTCTGGAAACACCATATATTTT.